Shown below are 23 T cell receptor beta chains from a single sample sequenced in a study of human T cells and chemical hapten exposure (dated by TCRdb to the early 2020s). Library prep was done by RACE. Sequencing took place on a NextSeq 500. TCRdb's own reprocessing of the public reads used fastp at Q25 and MiXCR and kept productive beta chains. Here each entry gathers all rows of one CDR3 protein and keeps the most common genes and DNA. Present in this sample are about 190,000 distinct CDR3 sequences, about 25% of which were seen just once. The ten largest clonotypes hold about 2.5% of the sample. The time point label for this specimen denotes: patch test 3, about 24 weeks after DPC sensitization. The sample's treatment or condition label, decoded: therapeutic diphenylcyclopropenone sensitization with weekly scalp DPC. The specimen was whole blood, collected in connection with sensitization to the hapten diphenylcyclopropenone (DPC). The receptor set was obtained from a woman between 35 and 50 years old with alopecia areata. Some clones in this sample may be carry-over from other donors' samples.

This clonotype was detected once. This sequence joins TRBV20-1 and TRBJ2-7; a possible D gene is TRBD2 (5 bases). Trimming shortened V by 3 bases and J by 5 bases, and 14 bases separated the two germline ends. The germline V gene encodes CDR1 DFQATT and CDR2 SNEGSKA (reference sequence). The CDR3 is 13 residues long. Written as DNA, the CDR3 is TGCAGTGCTAGGTGGGGAGTCGGGCACGAGCAGTACTTC. It translates to CSARWGVGHEQYF.

The chain recombines TRBV7-2 with TRBJ2-2; D remains ambiguous. Looked up from germline, CDR1 is SGHTA and CDR2 is FQGNSA. The CDR3 is 15 residues long. Deletions cut 5 bases from V and 7 bases from J, with 17 bases between. This chain's CDR3 is CASSPSPRTFGELFF. The DNA of the CDR3 is TGTGCCAGCAGCCCGAGCCCGAGGACGTTCGGGGAGCTGTTTTTT. The whole variable domain, remainder taken from reference TRBV7-2 and TRBJ2-2, is GAGVSQSPSNKVTEKGKDVELRCDPISGHTALYWYRQSLGQGLEFLIYFQGNSAPDKSGLPSDRFSAERTGGSVSTLTIQRTQQEDSAVYLCASSPSPRTFGELFFGEGSRLTVL.

This sequence joins TRBV4-3 and TRBJ1-6; the D is unclear. Trimming removed 0 bases from V and 11 bases from J, with 11 bases in between. The CDR3 is 14 amino acids. In germline, CDR1 is LGHNA, CDR2 YSLEER. For the CDR3, the DNA is TGCGCCAGCAGCCAAGAAAAGGGAATACCACCCCTCCACTTT. Translating gives CASSQEKGIPPLHF.

The gene calls are TRBV24-1 and TRBJ2-1; 8 bases match TRBD1. Germline V gives CDR1 KGHDR, CDR2 SFDVKD. Trimming at V came to 10 bases and at J to 7 bases, leaving 8 bases not matched to a gene. This CDR3 comprises 13 residues. The DNA for the CDR3 is TGTGCCACTAGACAGGGACAGGTGAATGAGCAGTTCTTC. The encoded protein is CATRQGQVNEQFF.

This clonotype showed up just a few times. The J gene is TRBJ2-4, the V gene TRBV11-3; 10 bases line up with TRBD2. After removal of 5 bases from V and 6 bases from J, the junction contained 19 bases not matched to a gene. This CDR3 is built from 19 residues. The germline V gene has CDR1 SGHNT and CDR2 YENEEA. CDR3 DNA sequence: TGTGCCAGCAGCCCTCGACGTAGGGCTAGCGGGAGTGGGGGAAACATTCAGTACTTC. Translating gives CASSPRRRASGSGGNIQYF.

The CDR3 reads CASSPQTSALSNEQFF. The CDR3 DNA sequence: TGTGCCAGCAGCCCACAAACTAGCGCCCTTTCCAATGAGCAGTTCTTC. The genes are TRBV7-9 and TRBJ2-1, with TRBD2 matching over 7 bases. The CDR3 spans 16 residues. The V gene's germline CDR1 is SEHNR and CDR2 FQNEAQ (reference sequence). V lost 5 bases and J lost 6; bases outside the gene matches: 13.

The chain employs TRBV11-2 and TRBJ1-3; D is unresolved. The CDR3 contains 15 residues. Trimming took off 3 bases at V and 0 bases at J, with 9 bases between the two ends. From germline, CDR1 is SGHAT and CDR2 FQNNGV. CDR3 DNA: TGTGCCAGCAGCTTCGCGGCAATCTCTGGAAACACCATATATTTT. This gives the protein CASSFAAISGNTIYF.

This chain joins TRBV20-1 and TRBJ2-1; 11 bases are a match to TRBD1. V lost 5 bases and J lost 6; bases outside the gene matches: 6. The CDR3 runs to 14 residues. CDR1 and CDR2 (germline): DFQATT, SNEGSKA (reference sequence). For the CDR3, the DNA is TGCAGTGCTTTCCCGGGACAGGGGGGCAATGAGCAGTTCTTC. It encodes CSAFPGQGGNEQFF.

J is TRBJ2-7 and V is TRBV28; 9 bases line up with TRBD1. The junction had 5 bases not matched to a gene; V was cut back by 4 bases and J by 4 bases. Germline assignment: CDR1 MDHEN and CDR2 SYDVKM. The CDR3 has 14 residues. CDR3 DNA: TGTGCCAGCAGTTCCGGGACAGGGCGGTACGAGCAGTACTTC. Residues: CASSSGTGRYEQYF. Based on the CDR3 plus reference TRBV28 and TRBJ2-7, the full variable domain is DVKVTQSSRYLVKRTGEKVFLECVQDMDHENMFWYRQDPGLGLRLIYFSYDVKMKEKGDIPEGYSVSREKKERFSLILESASTNQTSMYLCASSSGTGRYEQYFGPGTRLTVT.

The chain carries TRBV4-3 and TRBJ2-3, with 9 bases that match TRBD2. This CDR3 contains 16 residues. V gave up 0 bases and J gave up 4 bases; unmatched junction bases: 5. From germline, CDR1 is LGHNA and CDR2 YSLEER. CDR3 sequence reads: CASSQEGTSRADTQYF. The DNA for the CDR3 is TGCGCCAGCAGCCAAGAAGGGACTAGCAGGGCAGATACGCAGTATTTT.

CDR3 coding DNA: TGCAGTTCACAGCGCATGAACACTGAAGCTTTCTTT. The encoded protein is CSSQRMNTEAFF. V and J are TRBV29-1 and TRBJ1-1; D unclear. CDR1 SQVTM and CDR2 ANQGSEA come from the germline V gene. The CDR3 consists of 12 residues.

The rearrangement uses TRBV20-1 and TRBJ2-1; D is perhaps TRBD1 (6 bases). Germline values: CDR1 DFQATT, CDR2 SNEGSKA (reference sequence). Trimming shortened V by 0 bases and J by 7 bases, and 13 bases separated the two germline ends. The CDR3 spans 14 residues. CDR3 loop: CSARDQTGKNEQFF. The CDR3 DNA reads as TGCAGTGCTAGAGATCAAACAGGGAAAAATGAGCAGTTCTTC.

The chain couples TRBV5-1 to TRBJ2-1; 8 bases are shared with TRBD2. Germline CDR1 is SGHRS and CDR2 is YFSETQ. There are 16 residues in the CDR3. The V gene end was trimmed by 4 bases and the J gene end by 8 bases; junction bases not matched to a gene: 14. As DNA, the CDR3 is TGCGCCAGCAGCCAGACTGGCGGGAGGTTTTGGTATGAGCAGTTCTTC. As protein: CASSQTGGRFWYEQFF.

This clonotype was detected a few times. This rearrangement joins TRBV5-1 to TRBJ1-6; unclear D gene. The CDR3 has 13 residues. Trimming left V 0 bases short and J 7 bases short, with 5 bases between. Germline V gene data show CDR1 as SGHRS and CDR2 as YFSETQ. CDR3 sequence (DNA): TGCGCCAGCAGCTTGGAAAGGAATTCACCCCTCCACTTT. Protein: CASSLERNSPLHF. Supplemented by reference TRBV5-1 and TRBJ1-6, the full variable domain reads KAGVTQTPRYLIKTRGQQVTLSCSPISGHRSVSWYQQTPGQGLQFLFEYFSETQRNKGNFPGRFSGRQFSNSRSEMNVSTLELGDSALYLCASSLERNSPLHFGNGTRLTVT.

The chain carries TRBV12-3 or TRBV12-4 and TRBJ1-5, with 8 bases fitting TRBD1. This CDR3 spans 15 amino acids. With V trimmed by 5 bases and J by 5 bases, 8 bases remained unmatched. The CDR3 DNA is TGTGCCAGCAGTCTACAGGACAGGGCCTATCAGCCCCAGCATTTT. Protein: CASSLQDRAYQPQHF.

This chain joins TRBV12-3 or TRBV12-4 and TRBJ2-5; 10 positions agree with TRBD2. J was trimmed by 3 bases and V by 4 bases; bases with no gene match: 2. The length of the CDR3 is 14 residues. The CDR3 coding sequence is TGTGCCAGCAGTTATAGCGGGAGGAAAGAGACCCAGTACTTC. Protein product: CASSYSGRKETQYF.

The chain joins TRBV6-5 to TRBJ1-1; D is possibly TRBD1 (5 bases). V shed 8 bases and J shed 1 base, with 11 bases lying between them. From germline, CDR1 is MNHEY and CDR2 SVGAGI. CDR3 length equals 13 residues. CDR3 residues: CASAGRQNTEAFF. The CDR3, as DNA: TGTGCCAGCGCAGGGCGGCAGAACACTGAAGCTTTCTTT.

The rearrangement uses TRBV7-2 and TRBJ2-7; 7 positions match TRBD1. V shed 4 bases, J shed 0 bases, and the junction held 6 bases outside the gene matches. From germline, CDR1 is SGHTA and CDR2 FQGNSA. The CDR3 length is 15 residues. The CDR3 loop is CASSSDRASSYEQYF. CDR3 in DNA: TGTGCCAGCAGCTCAGACAGGGCGAGCTCCTACGAGCAGTACTTC.

The table lists this clonotype with many counts. For the CDR3, the DNA is TGTGCCAGCAGCTTGACTAGCGGGAGCACAGATACGCAGTATTTT. Translation: CASSLTSGSTDTQYF. The gene calls are TRBV7-9 and TRBJ2-3, with TRBD2 matching over 10 bases. CDR1 SEHNR and CDR2 FQNEAQ come from the germline V gene (reference sequence). V was clipped by 3 bases and J by 0 bases; unmatched bases: 0. There are 15 residues in the CDR3.

In its sample, this clonotype was seen many times. The chain joins TRBV6-5 to TRBJ2-7; 7 bases line up with TRBD1. Germline lookup yields CDR1 MNHEY and CDR2 SVGAGI. The CDR3 length is 12 residues. The ends lost 4 bases at V and 6 bases at J; junction bases unmatched: 3. The CDR3 loop reads CASSSPGGEQYF. DNA of the CDR3: TGTGCCAGCAGTTCCCCAGGGGGCGAGCAGTACTTC.

This clonotype was found many times. The chain is built from TRBV28 and TRBJ1-6, with a possible D match to TRBD1 (5 bases). The V end lost 8 bases, the J end lost 10 bases, and 15 bases lay between the germline ends. Germline-derived CDR1 and CDR2 are MDHEN and SYDVKM. The CDR3 sequence is 13 residues long. CDR3 in amino acids: CASSGTGGSPLHF. CDR3 DNA: TGTGCCAGCTCAGGGACTGGGGGATCACCCCTCCACTTT.

The V call is TRBV5-5, the J call TRBJ2-7, with 7 bases that match TRBD1. The trim removed 5 bases at V and 6 bases at J, leaving 5 bases unmatched. CDR1 and CDR2 (germline): SGHKS, YYEKEE (reference sequence). The CDR3 length is 12 residues. The CDR3: CASRLQGTEQYF. The CDR3 nucleotides read TGTGCCAGCAGATTACAGGGGACCGAGCAGTACTTC.

In its sample, this clonotype was seen a few times. The chain recombines TRBV25-1 with TRBJ2-1; 10 nucleotides agree with TRBD2. The length of the CDR3 is 16 residues. Trimming took 4 bases from V and 2 from J; bases not matched to a gene: 5. The germline gives CDR1 MGHDK, CDR2 SYGVNS. This CDR3 is CASSGTSGKTYNEQFF. CDR3 in DNA: TGTGCCAGCAGTGGTACTAGCGGGAAGACCTACAATGAGCAGTTCTTC.